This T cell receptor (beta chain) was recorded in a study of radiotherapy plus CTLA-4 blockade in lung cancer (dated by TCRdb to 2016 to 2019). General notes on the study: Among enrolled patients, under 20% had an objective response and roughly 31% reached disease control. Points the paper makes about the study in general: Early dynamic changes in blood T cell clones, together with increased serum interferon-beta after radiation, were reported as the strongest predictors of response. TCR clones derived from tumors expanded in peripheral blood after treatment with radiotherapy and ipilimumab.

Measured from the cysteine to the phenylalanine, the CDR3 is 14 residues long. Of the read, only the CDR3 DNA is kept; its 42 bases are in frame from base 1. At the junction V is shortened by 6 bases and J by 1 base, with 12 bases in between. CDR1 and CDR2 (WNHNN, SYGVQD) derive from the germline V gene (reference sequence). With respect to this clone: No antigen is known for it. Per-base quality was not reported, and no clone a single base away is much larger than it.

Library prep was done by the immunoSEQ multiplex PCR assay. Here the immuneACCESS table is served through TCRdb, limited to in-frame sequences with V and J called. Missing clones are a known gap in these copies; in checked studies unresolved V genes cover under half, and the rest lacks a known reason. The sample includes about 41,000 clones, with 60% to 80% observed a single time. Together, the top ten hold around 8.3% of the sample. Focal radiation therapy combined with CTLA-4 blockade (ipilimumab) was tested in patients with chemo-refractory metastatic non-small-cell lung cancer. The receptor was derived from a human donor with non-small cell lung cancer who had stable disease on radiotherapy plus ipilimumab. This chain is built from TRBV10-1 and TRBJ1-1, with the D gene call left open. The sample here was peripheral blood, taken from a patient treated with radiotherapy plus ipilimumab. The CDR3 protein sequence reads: CASRVGGPNTEAFF. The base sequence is TGCGCCAGCAGGGTGGGAGGGCCGAACACTGAAGCTTTCTTT.